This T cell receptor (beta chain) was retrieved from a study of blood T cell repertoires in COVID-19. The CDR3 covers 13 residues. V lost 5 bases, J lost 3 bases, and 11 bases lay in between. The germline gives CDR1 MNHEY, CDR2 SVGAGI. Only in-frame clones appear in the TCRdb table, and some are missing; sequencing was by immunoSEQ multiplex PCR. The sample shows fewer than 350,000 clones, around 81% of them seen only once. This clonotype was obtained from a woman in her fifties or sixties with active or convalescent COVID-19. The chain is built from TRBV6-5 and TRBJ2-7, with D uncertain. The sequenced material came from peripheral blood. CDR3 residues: CASSRSQFYEQYF. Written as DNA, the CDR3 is TGTGCCAGCAGTCGCAGTCAGTTCTACGAGCAGTACTTC.